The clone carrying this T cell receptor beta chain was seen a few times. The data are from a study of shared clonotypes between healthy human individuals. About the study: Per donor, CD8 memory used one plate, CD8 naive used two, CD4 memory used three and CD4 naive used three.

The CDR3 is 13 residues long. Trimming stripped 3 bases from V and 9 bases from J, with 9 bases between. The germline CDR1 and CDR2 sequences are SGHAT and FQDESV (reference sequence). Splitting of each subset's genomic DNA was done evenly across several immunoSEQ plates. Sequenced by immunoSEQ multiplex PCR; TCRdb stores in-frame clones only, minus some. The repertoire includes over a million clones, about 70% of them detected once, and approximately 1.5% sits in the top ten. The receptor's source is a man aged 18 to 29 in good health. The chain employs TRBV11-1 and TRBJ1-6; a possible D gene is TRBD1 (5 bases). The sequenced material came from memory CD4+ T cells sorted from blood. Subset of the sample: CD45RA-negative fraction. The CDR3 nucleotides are TGTGCCAGCAGCTTCCAGGGAAGTTCACCCCTCCACTTT. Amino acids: CASSFQGSSPLHF.